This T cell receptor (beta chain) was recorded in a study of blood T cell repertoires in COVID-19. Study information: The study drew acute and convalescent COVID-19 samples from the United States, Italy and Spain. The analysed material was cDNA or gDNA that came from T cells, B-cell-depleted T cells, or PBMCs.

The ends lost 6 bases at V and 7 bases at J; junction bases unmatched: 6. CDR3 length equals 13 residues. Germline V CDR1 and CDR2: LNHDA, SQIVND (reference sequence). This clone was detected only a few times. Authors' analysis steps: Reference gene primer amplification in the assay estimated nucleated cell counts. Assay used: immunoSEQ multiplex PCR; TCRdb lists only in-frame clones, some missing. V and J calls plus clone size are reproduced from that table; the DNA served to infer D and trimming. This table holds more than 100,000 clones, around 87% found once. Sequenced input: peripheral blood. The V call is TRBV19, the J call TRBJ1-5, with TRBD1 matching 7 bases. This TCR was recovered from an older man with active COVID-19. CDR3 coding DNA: TGTGCCAGTAGCCGACAGGGAAAACAGCCCCAGCATTTT. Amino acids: CASSRQGKQPQHF.